Each of the 10 T cell receptor beta chains below was sequenced from the same sample in a study of T cell responses to AZD1222 COVID-19 vaccine. Sequencing used immunoSEQ multiplex PCR; TCRdb keeps in-frame clones, though not all of them. The data show around 83,000 clones, around 90% seen once. Here the sequenced sample was peripheral blood, taken on day 0 of AZD1222 vaccination. Every receptor here comes from an adult in good health.

The chain joins TRBV9 to TRBJ2-7, with D perhaps matching TRBD2 (5 bases). The CDR3 is made up of 14 amino acids. V gave up 5 bases and J gave up 5 bases, with 17 bases separating them. Germline V gene sequence: CDR1 SGDLS, CDR2 YYNGEE. CDR3 bases: TGTGCCAGCAGTATTGGAGTCGGGAAGGACGAGCAGTACTTC. This encodes CASSIGVGKDEQYF.

This chain joins TRBV9 and TRBJ2-1; the match to TRBD1 covers 8 bases. Germline V lookup: CDR1 SGDLS, CDR2 YYNGEE. J was trimmed by 2 bases and V by 1 base; bases with no gene match: 2. The CDR3 totals 15 residues. The CDR3 protein is CASSVTDRAYNEQFF. Here the CDR3 DNA reads TGTGCCAGCAGCGTAACGGACAGGGCCTACAATGAGCAGTTCTTC.

V gene TRBV5-4 combines with J gene TRBJ2-7; D unclear. Germline V gene lookup returns CDR1 SGHNT and CDR2 YYREEE (reference sequence). This CDR3 has 13 amino acids. With 5 bases removed from V and 2 bases from J, the gap between germline ends came to 11 bases. The CDR3 reads CASRLGGAYEQYF. The DNA of the CDR3 is TGTGCCAGCAGACTGGGTGGGGCCTACGAGCAGTACTTC.

CDR3 bases: TGTGCCAGCAGCCAAGAGGGGGTCGGGGCAGGTAACACTGAAGCTTTCTTT. Encoded protein: CASSQEGVGAGNTEAFF. This chain connects TRBV4-2 to TRBJ1-1; possibly TRBD1 for D (5 bases). Germline CDR1 is LGHNA and CDR2 is YNFKEQ. This CDR3 is 17 amino acids long. Trimming left V 0 bases short and J 2 bases short, with 16 bases between.

V gene TRBV5-1 combines with J gene TRBJ2-1; 8 bases are shared with TRBD2. Germline lookup yields CDR1 SGHRS and CDR2 YFSETQ. V lost 5 bases, J lost 5 bases, and 9 bases stayed unmatched. The CDR3 extends over 15 amino acids. The CDR3 here is CASRPPGGANNEQFF. CDR3 nucleotide sequence: TGCGCCAGCAGGCCCCCGGGGGGGGCGAACAATGAGCAGTTCTTC.

The rearrangement links TRBV10-1 to TRBJ2-7, with 7 bases fitting TRBD1. The CDR3 length is 14 residues. Germline V CDR1 and CDR2: WNHNN, SYGVQD (reference sequence). V was pared by 6 bases and J by 0 bases, with 5 bases of the junction left unmatched. The CDR3 DNA follows: TGCGCCAGCAGCCGGGACAGTGCCTCCTACGAGCAGTACTTC. Translation: CASSRDSASYEQYF.

The genes are TRBV11-2 and TRBJ2-5, with D unresolved. Trimming shortened V by 0 bases and J by 5 bases, and 13 bases separated the two germline ends. CDR3 length equals 15 residues. The germline CDR1 and CDR2 sequences are SGHAT and FQNNGV. The CDR3 region has the DNA TGTGCCAGCAGCTTAGATGGGCTAGGAAGGGAGACCCAGTACTTC. This gives the protein CASSLDGLGRETQYF.

This chain uses TRBV7-8 with TRBJ1-1; the D is unclear. The V and J ends lost 5 bases and 1 base respectively, with 8 bases between them. Per the germline V gene, CDR1 is SGHVS and CDR2 is FQNEAQ. The CDR3 is made up of 13 amino acids. CDR3 DNA sequence: TGTGCCAGCAGCCGAGCGAGGAACACTGAAGCTTTCTTT. This translates into CASSRARNTEAFF.

V usage is TRBV5-1 and J usage is TRBJ2-7, with TRBD1 matching over 7 bases. Germline V CDR1 and CDR2: SGHRS, YFSETQ. With 4 bases clipped from V and 2 bases from J, the junction kept 6 bases outside the gene matches. This CDR3 has 14 amino acids. CDR3 DNA: TGCGCCAGCAGCATGGACAGGACCACCTACGAGCAGTACTTC. It specifies CASSMDRTTYEQYF.

The chain links TRBV10-3 to TRBJ2-7; TRBD2 is a possible D gene (6 bases). Germline-derived CDR1 and CDR2 are ENHRY and SYGVKD. With 2 bases removed from V and 3 bases from J, the gap between germline ends came to 14 bases. This CDR3 region has 15 residues. The CDR3 here is CAISEGGRFNYEQYF. The CDR3, as DNA: TGTGCCATCAGTGAGGGAGGGAGGTTCAACTACGAGCAGTACTTC.